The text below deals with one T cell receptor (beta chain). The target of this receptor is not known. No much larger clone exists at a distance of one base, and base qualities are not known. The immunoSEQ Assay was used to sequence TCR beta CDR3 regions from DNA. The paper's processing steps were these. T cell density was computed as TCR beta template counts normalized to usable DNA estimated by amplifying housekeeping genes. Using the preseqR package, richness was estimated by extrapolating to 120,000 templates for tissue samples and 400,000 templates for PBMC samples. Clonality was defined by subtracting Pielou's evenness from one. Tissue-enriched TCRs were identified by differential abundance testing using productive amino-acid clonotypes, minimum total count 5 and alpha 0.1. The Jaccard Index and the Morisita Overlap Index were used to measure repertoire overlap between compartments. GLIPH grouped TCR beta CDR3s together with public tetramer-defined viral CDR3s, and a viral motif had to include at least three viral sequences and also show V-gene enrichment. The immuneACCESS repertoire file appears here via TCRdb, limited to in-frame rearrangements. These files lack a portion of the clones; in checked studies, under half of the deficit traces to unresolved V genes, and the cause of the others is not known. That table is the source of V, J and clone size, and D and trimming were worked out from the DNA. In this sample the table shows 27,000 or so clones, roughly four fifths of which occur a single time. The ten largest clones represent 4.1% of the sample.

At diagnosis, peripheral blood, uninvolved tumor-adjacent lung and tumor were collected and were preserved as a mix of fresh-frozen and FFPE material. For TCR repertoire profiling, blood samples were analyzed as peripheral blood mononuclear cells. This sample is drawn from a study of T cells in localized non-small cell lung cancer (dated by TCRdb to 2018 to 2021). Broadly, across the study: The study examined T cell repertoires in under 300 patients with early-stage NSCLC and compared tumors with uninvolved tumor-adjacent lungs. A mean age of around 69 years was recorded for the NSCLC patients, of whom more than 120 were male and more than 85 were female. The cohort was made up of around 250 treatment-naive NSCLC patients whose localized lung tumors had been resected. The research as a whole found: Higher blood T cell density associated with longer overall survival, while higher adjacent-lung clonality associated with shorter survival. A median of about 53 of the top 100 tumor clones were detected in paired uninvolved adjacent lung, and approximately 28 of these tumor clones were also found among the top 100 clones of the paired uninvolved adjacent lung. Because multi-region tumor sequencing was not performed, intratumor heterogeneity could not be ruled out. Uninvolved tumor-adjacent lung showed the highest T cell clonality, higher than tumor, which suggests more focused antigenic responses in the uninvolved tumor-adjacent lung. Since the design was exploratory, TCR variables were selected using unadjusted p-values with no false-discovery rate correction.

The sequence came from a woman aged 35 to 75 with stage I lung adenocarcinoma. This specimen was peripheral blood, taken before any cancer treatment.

CDR3 sequence: CASSMAPDTQYF. Read as DNA, the sequence is TGTGCCAGCAGCATGGCCCCCGATACGCAGTATTTT. The chain joins TRBV13 to TRBJ2-3, with the D gene too uncertain to name. From the cysteine up to the phenylalanine, the CDR3 has a length of 12 residues. The entry retains the CDR3 DNA only, 36 bases that are in frame from base 1. Reading the germline V gene (reference sequence) gives CDR1 PRHDT and CDR2 FYEKMQ. Relative to germline, V is 5 bases shorter and J is 6 bases shorter, with 9 bases between their ends. Where the CDR3 stops, the reference TRBV13 and TRBJ2-3 genes take over; the full variable domain is AAGVIQSPRHLIKEKRETATLKCYPIPRHDTVYWYQQGPGQDPQFLISFYEKMQSDKGSIPDRFSAQQFSDYHSELNMSSLELGDSALYFCASSMAPDTQYFGPGTRLTVL.